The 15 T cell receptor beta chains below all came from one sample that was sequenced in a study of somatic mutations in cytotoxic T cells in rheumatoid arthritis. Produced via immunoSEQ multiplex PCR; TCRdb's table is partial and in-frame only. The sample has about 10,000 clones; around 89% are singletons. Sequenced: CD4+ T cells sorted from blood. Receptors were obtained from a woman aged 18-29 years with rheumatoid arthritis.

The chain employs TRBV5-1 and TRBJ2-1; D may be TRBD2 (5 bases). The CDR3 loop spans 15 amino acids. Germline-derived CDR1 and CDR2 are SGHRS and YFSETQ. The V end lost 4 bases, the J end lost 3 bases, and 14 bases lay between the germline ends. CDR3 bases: TGCGCCAGCAGCCGGGAAGGAGATGGCTACAATGAGCAGTTCTTC. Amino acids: CASSREGDGYNEQFF. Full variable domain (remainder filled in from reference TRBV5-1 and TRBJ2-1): KAGVTQTPRYLIKTRGQQVTLSCSPISGHRSVSWYQQTPGQGLQFLFEYFSETQRNKGNFPGRFSGRQFSNSRSEMNVSTLELGDSALYLCASSREGDGYNEQFFGPGTRLTVL.

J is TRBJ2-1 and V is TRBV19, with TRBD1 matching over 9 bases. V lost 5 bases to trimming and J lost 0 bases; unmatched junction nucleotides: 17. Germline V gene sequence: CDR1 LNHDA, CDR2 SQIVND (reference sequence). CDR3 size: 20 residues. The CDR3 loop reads CASSYRHRGPPQSSYNEQFF. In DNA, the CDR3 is TGTGCCAGTAGTTACCGTCACAGGGGGCCACCCCAAAGCTCCTACAATGAGCAGTTCTTC.

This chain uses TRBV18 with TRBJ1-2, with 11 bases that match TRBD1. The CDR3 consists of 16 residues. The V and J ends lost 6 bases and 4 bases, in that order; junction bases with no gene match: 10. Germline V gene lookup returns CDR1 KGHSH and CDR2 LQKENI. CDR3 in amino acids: CASSPGQGATLYGYTF. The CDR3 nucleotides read TGTGCCAGCTCCCCTGGACAGGGGGCGACCCTCTATGGCTACACCTTC.

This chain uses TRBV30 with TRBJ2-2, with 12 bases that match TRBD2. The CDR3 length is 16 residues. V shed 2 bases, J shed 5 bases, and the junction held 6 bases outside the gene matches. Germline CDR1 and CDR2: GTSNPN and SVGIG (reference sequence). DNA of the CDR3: TGTGCCTGGAGTAGACTAGCGGGAGCTATTACCGGGGAGCTGTTTTTT. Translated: CAWSRLAGAITGELFF.

CDR3 DNA: TGCGCCAGCAGCCAAGGAAGCGCTCTGACCGGGGAGCTGTTTTTT. It codes for CASSQGSALTGELFF. The gene calls are TRBV4-3 and TRBJ2-2; no clear D. This CDR3 spans 15 amino acids. V lost 1 base, J lost 5 bases, and 11 bases lay in between. CDR1 and CDR2 (germline): LGHNA, YSLEER.

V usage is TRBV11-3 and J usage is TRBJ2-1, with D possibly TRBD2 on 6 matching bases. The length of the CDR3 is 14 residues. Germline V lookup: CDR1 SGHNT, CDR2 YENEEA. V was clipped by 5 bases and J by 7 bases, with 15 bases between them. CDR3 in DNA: TGTGCCAGCAGCCCCCGTGGCGGGGATAATGAGCAGTTCTTC. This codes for CASSPRGGDNEQFF. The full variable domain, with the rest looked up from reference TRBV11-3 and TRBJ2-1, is EAGVVQSPRYKIIEKKQPVAFWCNPISGHNTLYWYLQNLGQGPELLIRYENEEAVDDSQLPKDRFSAERLKGVDSTLKIQPAELGDSAVYLCASSPRGGDNEQFFGPGTRLTVL.

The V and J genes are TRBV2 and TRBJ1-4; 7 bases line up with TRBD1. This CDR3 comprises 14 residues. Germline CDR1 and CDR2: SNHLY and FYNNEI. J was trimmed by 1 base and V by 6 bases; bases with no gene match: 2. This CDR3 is CASRNRGTNEKLFF. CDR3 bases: TGTGCCAGCAGGAACAGGGGAACTAATGAAAAACTGTTTTTT. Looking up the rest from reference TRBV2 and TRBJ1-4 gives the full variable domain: EPEVTQTPSHQVTQMGQEVILRCVPISNHLYFYWYRQILGQKVEFLVSFYNNEISEKSEIFDDQFSVERPDGSNFTLKIRSTKLEDSAMYFCASRNRGTNEKLFFGSGTQLSVL.

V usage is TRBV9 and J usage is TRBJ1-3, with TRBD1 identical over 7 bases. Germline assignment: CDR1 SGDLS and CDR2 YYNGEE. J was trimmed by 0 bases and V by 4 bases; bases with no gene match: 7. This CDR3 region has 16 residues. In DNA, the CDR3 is TGTGCCAGCAGCCCAAGGGGACAGCTCTCTGGAAACACCATATATTTT. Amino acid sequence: CASSPRGQLSGNTIYF.

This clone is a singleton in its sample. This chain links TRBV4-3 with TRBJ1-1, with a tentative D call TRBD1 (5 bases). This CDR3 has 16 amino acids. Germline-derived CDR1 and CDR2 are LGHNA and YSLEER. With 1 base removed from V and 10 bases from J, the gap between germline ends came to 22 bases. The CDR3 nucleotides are TGCGCCAGCAGCCAAGGATTGGCCGGGGGGGAATTTGTAGCTTTCTTT. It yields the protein CASSQGLAGGEFVAFF.

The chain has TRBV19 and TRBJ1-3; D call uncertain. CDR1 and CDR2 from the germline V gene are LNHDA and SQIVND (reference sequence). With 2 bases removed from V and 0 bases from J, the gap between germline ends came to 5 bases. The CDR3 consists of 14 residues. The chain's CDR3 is CASSISVSGNTIYF. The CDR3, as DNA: TGTGCCAGTAGTATATCTGTCTCTGGAAACACCATATATTTT.

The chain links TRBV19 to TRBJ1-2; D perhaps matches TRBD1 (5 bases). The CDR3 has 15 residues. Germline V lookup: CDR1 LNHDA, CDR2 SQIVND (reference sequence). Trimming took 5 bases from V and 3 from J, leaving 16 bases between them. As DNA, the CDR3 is TGTGCCAGTAGTGAGGGACTACAGGTCTACTATGGCTACACCTTC. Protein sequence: CASSEGLQVYYGYTF.

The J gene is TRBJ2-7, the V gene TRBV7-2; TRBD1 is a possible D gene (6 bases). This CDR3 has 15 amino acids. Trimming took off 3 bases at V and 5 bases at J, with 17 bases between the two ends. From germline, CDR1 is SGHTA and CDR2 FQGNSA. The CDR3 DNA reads TGTGCCAGCAGCTTTAGCCGGCAGGGGCTGGACGAGCAGTACTTC. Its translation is CASSFSRQGLDEQYF.

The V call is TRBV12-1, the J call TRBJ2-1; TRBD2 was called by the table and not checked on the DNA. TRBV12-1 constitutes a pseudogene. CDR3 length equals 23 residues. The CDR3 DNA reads TGTGCCAGCAGCTTTCCCGGGACAGGACCCGGGACTAGCGGGAGGAGCTCCTACAATGAGCAGTTCTTC. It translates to CASSFPGTGPGTSGRSSYNEQFF.

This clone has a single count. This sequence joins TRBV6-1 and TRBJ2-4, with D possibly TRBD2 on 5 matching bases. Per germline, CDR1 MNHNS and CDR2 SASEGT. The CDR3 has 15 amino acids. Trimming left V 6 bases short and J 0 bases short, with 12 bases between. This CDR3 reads CASRDLGLAKNIQYF. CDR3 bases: TGTGCCAGCAGGGACTTAGGGCTAGCCAAAAACATTCAGTACTTC.

Here the CDR3 reads CASSLDRHNEKLFF. The CDR3 nucleotides are TGTGCCAGCAGCCTGGACAGACATAATGAAAAACTGTTTTTT. The chain has TRBV7-9 and TRBJ1-4; D might be TRBD1 (6 bases). The CDR3 covers 14 residues. The germline V gene encodes CDR1 SEHNR and CDR2 FQNEAQ (reference sequence). Between the trimmed V and J ends, which lost 5 bases and 4 bases, there was a span of 11 bases.